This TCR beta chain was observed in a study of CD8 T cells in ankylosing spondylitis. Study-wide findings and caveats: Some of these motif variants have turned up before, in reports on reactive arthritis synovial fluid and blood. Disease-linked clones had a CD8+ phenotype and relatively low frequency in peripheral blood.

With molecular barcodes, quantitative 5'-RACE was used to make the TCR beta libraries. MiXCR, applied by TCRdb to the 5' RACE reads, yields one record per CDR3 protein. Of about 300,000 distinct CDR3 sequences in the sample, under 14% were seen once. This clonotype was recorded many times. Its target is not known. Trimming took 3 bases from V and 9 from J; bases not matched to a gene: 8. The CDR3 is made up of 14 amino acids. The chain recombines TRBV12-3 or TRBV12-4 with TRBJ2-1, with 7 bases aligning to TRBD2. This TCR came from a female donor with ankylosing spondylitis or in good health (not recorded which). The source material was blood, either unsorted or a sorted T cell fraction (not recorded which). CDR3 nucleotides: TGTGCCAGCAGTTTGCGCGGGAGAGGCAGTGAGCAGTTCTTC. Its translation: CASSLRGRGSEQFF.